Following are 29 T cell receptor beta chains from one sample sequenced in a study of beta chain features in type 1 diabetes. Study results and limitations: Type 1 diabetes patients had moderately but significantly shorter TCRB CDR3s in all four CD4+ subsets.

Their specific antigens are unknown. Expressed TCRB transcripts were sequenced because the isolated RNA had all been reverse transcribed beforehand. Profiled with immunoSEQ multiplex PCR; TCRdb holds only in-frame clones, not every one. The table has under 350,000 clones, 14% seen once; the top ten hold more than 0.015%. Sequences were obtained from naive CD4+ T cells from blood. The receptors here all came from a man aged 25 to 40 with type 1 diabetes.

Here the CDR3 reads CASSLGGRVYNEQFF. CDR3 nucleotide sequence: TGTGCCAGCAGCTTAGGCGGCCGAGTCTACAATGAGCAGTTCTTC. The V call is TRBV7-9, the J call TRBJ2-1; D uncertain. With 1 base removed from V and 3 bases from J, the gap between germline ends came to 10 bases. CDR1 is SEHNR and CDR2 is FQNEAQ in the germline V gene (reference sequence). CDR3 length: 15 residues.

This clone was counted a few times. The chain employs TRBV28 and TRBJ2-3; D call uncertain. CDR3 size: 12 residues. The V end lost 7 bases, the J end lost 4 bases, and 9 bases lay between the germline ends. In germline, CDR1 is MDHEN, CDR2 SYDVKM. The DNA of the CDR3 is TGTGCCAGCAACGGCGGTGCAGATACGCAGTATTTT. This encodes CASNGGADTQYF.

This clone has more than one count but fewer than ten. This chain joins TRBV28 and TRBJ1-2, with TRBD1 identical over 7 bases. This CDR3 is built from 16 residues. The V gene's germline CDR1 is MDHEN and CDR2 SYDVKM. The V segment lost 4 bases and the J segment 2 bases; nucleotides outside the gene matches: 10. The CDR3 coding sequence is TGTGCCAGCAGTTCTACCTGGTCAGGGGGAAACTATGGCTACACCTTC. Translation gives CASSSTWSGGNYGYTF.

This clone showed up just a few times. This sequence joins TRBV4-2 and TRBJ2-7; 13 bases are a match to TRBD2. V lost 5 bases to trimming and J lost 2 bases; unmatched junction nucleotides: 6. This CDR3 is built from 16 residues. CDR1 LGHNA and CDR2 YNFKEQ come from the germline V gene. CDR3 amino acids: CASSTPGLAGAYEQYF. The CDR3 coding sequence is TGTGCCAGCAGCACCCCCGGACTAGCGGGAGCCTACGAGCAGTACTTC.

The CDR3 DNA sequence: TGTGCCAGCAGCGTGCAAGCGGGAGGGCCCTACGAGCAGTACTTC. Translating it yields CASSVQAGGPYEQYF. The rearrangement links TRBV9 to TRBJ2-7; 10 nucleotides align to TRBD2. The trim removed 2 bases at V and 2 bases at J, leaving 4 bases unmatched. The CDR3 contains 15 residues. Germline V gives CDR1 SGDLS, CDR2 YYNGEE.

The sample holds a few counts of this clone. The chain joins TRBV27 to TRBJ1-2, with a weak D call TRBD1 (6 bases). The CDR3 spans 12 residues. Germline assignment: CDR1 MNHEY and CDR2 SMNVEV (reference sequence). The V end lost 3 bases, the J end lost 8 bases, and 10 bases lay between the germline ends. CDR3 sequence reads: CASSLGGLGYTF. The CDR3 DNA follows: TGTGCCAGCAGTTTGGGGGGGCTAGGCTACACCTTC.

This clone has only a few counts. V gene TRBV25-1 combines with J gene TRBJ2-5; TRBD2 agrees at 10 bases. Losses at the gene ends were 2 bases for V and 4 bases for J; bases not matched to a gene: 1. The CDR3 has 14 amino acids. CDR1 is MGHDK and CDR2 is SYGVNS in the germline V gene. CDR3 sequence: CASSELAGVETQYF. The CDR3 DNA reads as TGTGCCAGCAGTGAACTAGCGGGAGTAGAGACCCAGTACTTC.

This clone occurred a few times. CDR3 sequence reads: CASSQESGANYGYTF. The CDR3, as DNA: TGCGCCAGCAGCCAAGAGTCAGGGGCTAACTATGGCTACACCTTC. The chain recombines TRBV4-3 with TRBJ1-2; perhaps TRBD1 as D (6 bases). The V gene lost 0 bases and the J gene lost 0 bases, with 8 bases spanning the gap. CDR3 length equals 15 residues. Germline CDR1 reads LGHNA; CDR2 reads YSLEER.

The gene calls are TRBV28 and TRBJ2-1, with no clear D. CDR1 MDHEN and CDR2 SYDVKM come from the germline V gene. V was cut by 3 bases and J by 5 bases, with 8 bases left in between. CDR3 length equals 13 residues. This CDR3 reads CASSLEQNNEQFF. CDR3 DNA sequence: TGTGCCAGCAGTTTGGAGCAGAACAATGAGCAGTTCTTC.

In DNA, the CDR3 is TGTGCCAGCAGCTTGGGACGGGAAATCGAGCAGTACTTC. Residues: CASSLGREIEQYF. This chain connects TRBV5-6 to TRBJ2-7, with a tentative D call TRBD2 (5 bases). CDR3 length equals 13 residues. Germline V lookup: CDR1 SGHDT, CDR2 YYEEEE. The ends were cut back, 0 bases at V and 6 bases at J, with 10 bases in the middle.

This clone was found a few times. CDR3 sequence reads: CASSTGTGISGANVLTF. The DNA of the CDR3 is TGTGCCAGCAGCACCGGGACAGGGATCTCTGGGGCCAACGTCCTGACTTTC. The rearrangement joins TRBV28 to TRBJ2-6, with 9 bases that match TRBD1. V dropped 6 bases and J dropped 0; count of bases not matched to a gene: 6. The germline V gene encodes CDR1 MDHEN and CDR2 SYDVKM. The CDR3 covers 17 residues.

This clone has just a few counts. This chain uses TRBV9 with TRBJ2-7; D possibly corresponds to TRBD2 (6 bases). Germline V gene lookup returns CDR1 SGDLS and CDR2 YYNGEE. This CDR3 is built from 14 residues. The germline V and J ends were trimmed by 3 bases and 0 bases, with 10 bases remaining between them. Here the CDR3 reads CASSGGTFSYEQYF. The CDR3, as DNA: TGTGCCAGCAGCGGTGGGACTTTCTCCTACGAGCAGTACTTC.

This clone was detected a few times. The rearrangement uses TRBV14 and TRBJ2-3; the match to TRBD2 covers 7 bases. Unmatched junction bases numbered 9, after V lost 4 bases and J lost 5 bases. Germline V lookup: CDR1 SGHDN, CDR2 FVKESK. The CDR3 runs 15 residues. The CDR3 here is CASSPRLAVGDTQYF. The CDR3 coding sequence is TGTGCCAGCAGCCCTCGACTAGCCGTGGGAGATACGCAGTATTTT.

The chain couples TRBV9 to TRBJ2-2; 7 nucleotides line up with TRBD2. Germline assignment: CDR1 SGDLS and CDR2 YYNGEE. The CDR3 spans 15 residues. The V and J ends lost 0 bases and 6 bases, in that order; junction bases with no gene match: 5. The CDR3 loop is CASSVASGMAGELFF. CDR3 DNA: TGTGCCAGCAGCGTAGCCAGCGGGATGGCCGGGGAGCTGTTTTTT.

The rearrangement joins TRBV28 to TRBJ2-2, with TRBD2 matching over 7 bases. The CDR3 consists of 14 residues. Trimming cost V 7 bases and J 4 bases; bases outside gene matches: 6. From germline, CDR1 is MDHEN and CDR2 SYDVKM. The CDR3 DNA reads TGTGCCAGCAAGGCGGGAGAAGGCACCGGGGAGCTGTTTTTT. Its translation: CASKAGEGTGELFF.

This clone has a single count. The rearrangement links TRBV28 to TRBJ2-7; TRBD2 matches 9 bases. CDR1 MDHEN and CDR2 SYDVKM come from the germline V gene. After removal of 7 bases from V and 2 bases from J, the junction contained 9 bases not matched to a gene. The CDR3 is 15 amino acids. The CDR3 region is CASKASGTPAYEQYF. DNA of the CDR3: TGTGCCAGCAAGGCTAGCGGGACTCCCGCCTACGAGCAGTACTTC.

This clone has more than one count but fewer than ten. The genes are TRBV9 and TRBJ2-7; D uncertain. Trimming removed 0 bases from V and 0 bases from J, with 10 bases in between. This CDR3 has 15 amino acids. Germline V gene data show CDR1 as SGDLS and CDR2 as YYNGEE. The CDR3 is CASSVDPGNSYEQYF. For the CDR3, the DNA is TGTGCCAGCAGCGTAGATCCAGGAAACTCCTACGAGCAGTACTTC.

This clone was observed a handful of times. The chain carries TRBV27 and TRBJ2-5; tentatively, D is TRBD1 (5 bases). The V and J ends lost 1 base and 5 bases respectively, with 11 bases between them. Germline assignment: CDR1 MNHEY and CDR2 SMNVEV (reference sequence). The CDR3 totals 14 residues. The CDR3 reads CASSLYGATETQYF. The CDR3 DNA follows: TGTGCCAGCAGTTTATATGGGGCTACGGAGACCCAGTACTTC.

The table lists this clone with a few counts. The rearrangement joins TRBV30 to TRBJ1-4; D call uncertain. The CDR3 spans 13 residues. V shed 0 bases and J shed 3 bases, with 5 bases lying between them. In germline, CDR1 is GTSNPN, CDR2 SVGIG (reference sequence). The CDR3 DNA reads TGTGCCTGGAGTGTCCGGGCTAATGAAAAACTGTTTTTT. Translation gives CAWSVRANEKLFF.

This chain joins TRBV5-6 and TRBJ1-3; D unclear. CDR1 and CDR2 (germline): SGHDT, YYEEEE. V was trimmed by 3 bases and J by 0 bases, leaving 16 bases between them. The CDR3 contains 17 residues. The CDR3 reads CASSSVVSADSGNTIYF. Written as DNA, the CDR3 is TGTGCCAGCAGCTCCGTCGTGTCGGCGGACTCTGGAAACACCATATATTTT.

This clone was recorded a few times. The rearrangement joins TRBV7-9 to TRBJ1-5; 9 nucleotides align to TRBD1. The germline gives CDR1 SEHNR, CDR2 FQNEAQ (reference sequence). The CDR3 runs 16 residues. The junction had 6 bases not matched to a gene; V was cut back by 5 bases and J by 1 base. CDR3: CASSLTGGLSNQPQHF. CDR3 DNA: TGTGCCAGCAGCCTTACAGGGGGCTTAAGCAATCAGCCCCAGCATTTT.

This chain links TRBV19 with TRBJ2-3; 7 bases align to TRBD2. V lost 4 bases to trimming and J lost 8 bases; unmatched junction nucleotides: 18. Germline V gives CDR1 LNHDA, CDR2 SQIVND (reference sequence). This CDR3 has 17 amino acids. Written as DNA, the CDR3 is TGTGCCAGTAGTAGCCTGTCGCGGGCGGGCCCGGGGGGTACGCAGTATTTT. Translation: CASSSLSRAGPGGTQYF.

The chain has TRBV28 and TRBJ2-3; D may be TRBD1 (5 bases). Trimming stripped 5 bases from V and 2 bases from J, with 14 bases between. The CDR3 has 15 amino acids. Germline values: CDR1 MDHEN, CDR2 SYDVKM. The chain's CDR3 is CASSVVVGDTDTQYF. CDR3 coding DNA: TGTGCCAGCAGTGTCGTTGTAGGGGACACAGATACGCAGTATTTT.

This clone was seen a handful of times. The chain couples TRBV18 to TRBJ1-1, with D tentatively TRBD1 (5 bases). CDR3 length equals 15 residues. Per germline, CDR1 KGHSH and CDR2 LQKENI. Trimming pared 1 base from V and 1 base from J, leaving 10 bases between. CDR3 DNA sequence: TGTGCCAGCTCACCACTTGGGGGGACGAACACTGAAGCTTTCTTT. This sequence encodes CASSPLGGTNTEAFF. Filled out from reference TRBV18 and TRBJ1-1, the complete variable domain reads NAGVMQNPRHLVRRRGQEARLRCSPMKGHSHVYWYRQLPEEGLKFMVYLQKENIIDESGMPKERFSAEFPKEGPSILRIQQVVRGDSAAYFCASSPLGGTNTEAFFGQGTRLTVV.

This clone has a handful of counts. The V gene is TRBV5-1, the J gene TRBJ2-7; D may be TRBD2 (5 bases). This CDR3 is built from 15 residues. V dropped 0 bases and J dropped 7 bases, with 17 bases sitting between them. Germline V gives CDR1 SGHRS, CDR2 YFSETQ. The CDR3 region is CASSLEGSFTGEQYF. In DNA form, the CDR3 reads TGCGCCAGCAGCTTGGAAGGATCTTTTACGGGGGAGCAGTACTTC.

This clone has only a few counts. CDR3 sequence: CASGKGADQPQHF. In DNA form, the CDR3 reads TGTGCCAGCGGTAAGGGGGCAGATCAGCCCCAGCATTTT. The rearrangement uses TRBV7-2 and TRBJ1-5; TRBD1 matches at 7 bases. The CDR3 covers 13 residues. J gave up 5 bases and V 8 bases, and 6 bases lay outside the gene matches. Germline CDR1 and CDR2: SGHTA and FQGNSA.

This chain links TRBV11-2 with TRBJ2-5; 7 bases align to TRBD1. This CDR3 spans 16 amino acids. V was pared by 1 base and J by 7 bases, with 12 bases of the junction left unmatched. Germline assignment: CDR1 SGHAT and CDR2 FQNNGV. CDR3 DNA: TGTGCCAGCAGCTTAGCTACAGGGGCGCCACGAGGGACCCAGTACTTC. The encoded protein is CASSLATGAPRGTQYF. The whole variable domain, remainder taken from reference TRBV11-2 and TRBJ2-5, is EAGVAQSPRYKIIEKRQSVAFWCNPISGHATLYWYQQILGQGPKLLIQFQNNGVVDDSQLPKDRFSAERLKGVDSTLKIQPAKLEDSAVYLCASSLATGAPRGTQYFGPGTRLLVL.

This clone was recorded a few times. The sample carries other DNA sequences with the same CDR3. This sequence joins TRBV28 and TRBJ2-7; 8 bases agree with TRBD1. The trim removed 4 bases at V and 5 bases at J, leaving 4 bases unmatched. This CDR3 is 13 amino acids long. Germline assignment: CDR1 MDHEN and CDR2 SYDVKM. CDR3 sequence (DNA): TGTGCCAGCAGTTCTGGACAGGGCAACGAGCAGTACTTC. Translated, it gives CASSSGQGNEQYF.

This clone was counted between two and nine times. CDR3 nucleotide sequence: TGTGCCAGCAGTTTCGCGGACAGATACACCGGGGAGCTGTTTTTT. This encodes CASSFADRYTGELFF. This chain uses TRBV27 with TRBJ2-2; D perhaps matches TRBD1 (6 bases). CDR1 MNHEY and CDR2 SMNVEV come from the germline V gene (reference sequence). CDR3 length: 15 amino acids. With 3 bases removed from V and 3 bases from J, the gap between germline ends came to 11 bases.